The 13 T cell receptor beta chains below were found in one sample sequenced in a study of shared clonotypes between healthy human individuals. Selected positively for CCR7 and CD45RO-negative, naive CD8 cells excluded terminally differentiated effector memory CD45RA+ cells. The table came from immunoSEQ multiplex PCR; TCRdb's copy has only in-frame clones and leaves some out. Seen here are under 850,000 clones, over 90% observed once, and the top ten hold under 30%. Sequences were obtained from naive CD8+ T cells sorted from blood. The receptors were gathered from a man aged 25 to 40 in good health.

As DNA, the CDR3 is TGTGCCAGCAGCTTCCACCCCTACGAGCAGTACTTC. This codes for CASSFHPYEQYF. The rearrangement joins TRBV7-9 to TRBJ2-7; D unclear. Germline V lookup: CDR1 SEHNR, CDR2 FQNEAQ (reference sequence). Trimming removed 3 bases from V and 2 bases from J, with 5 bases in between. This CDR3 has 12 amino acids.

The chain combines TRBV6-5 with TRBJ2-3; D gene ambiguous. CDR3 size: 13 residues. The germline gives CDR1 MNHEY, CDR2 SVGAGI. Trimming left V 0 bases short and J 2 bases short, with 3 bases between. The CDR3 coding sequence is TGTGCCAGCAGTTACTCGGTCACAGATACGCAGTATTTT. Its protein product is CASSYSVTDTQYF.

CDR3 residues: CASIVSLAGGNEQFF. The CDR3 DNA follows: TGTGCCAGCATCGTTAGTCTGGCAGGTGGTAATGAGCAGTTCTTC. V gene TRBV7-9 combines with J gene TRBJ2-1; D is undetermined. V lost 7 bases, J lost 7 bases, and 20 bases lay in between. The CDR3 runs 15 residues. Germline V gene data show CDR1 as SEHNR and CDR2 as FQNEAQ (reference sequence).

This chain links TRBV10-3 with TRBJ1-3, with TRBD1 as a possible D gene (6 bases). The CDR3 is 15 residues long. Germline CDR1 and CDR2: ENHRY and SYGVKD. With 6 bases removed from V and 3 bases from J, the gap between germline ends came to 15 bases. CDR3 bases: TGTGCCATCAGGGGACACCCGGGGGGTGGAAACACCATATATTTT. This codes for CAIRGHPGGGNTIYF.

The chain recombines TRBV13 with TRBJ2-7; a weak D match, TRBD1 (5 bases). CDR3 size: 12 residues. Per the germline V gene, CDR1 is PRHDT and CDR2 is FYEKMQ (reference sequence). The ends were cut back, 3 bases at V and 6 bases at J, with 9 bases in the middle. DNA of the CDR3: TGTGCCAGCAGCTTGGGGCGGCGCGAGCAGTACTTC. Translating it yields CASSLGRREQYF. The full variable domain, with the rest looked up from reference TRBV13 and TRBJ2-7, is AAGVIQSPRHLIKEKRETATLKCYPIPRHDTVYWYQQGPGQDPQFLISFYEKMQSDKGSIPDRFSAQQFSDYHSELNMSSLELGDSALYFCASSLGRREQYFGPGTRLTVT.

This clone turned up a few times. Other DNA sequences within the sample encode an identical CDR3. The CDR3 here is CASSARRDGYTF. CDR3 coding DNA: TGTGCCAGCAGCGCCCGTAGAGATGGCTACACCTTC. The gene calls are TRBV9 and TRBJ1-2; D is unresolved. The V gene lost 3 bases and the J gene lost 6 bases, with 9 bases spanning the gap. CDR1 SGDLS and CDR2 YYNGEE come from the germline V gene. This CDR3 has 12 amino acids.

The J gene is TRBJ2-2, the V gene TRBV21-1; TRBD1, the table's D call, lacks a check against the DNA. TRBV21-1 is classified as a pseudogene. The CDR3 sequence is 17 residues long. The CDR3 spells CASSLAAGCEVAGELFF. Written as DNA, the CDR3 is TGTGCCAGCAGCCTCGCGGCAGGGTGTGAGGTGGCCGGGGAGCTGTTTTTT.

For this clone: At one end the junction does not follow the germline gene, possibly because of a read error. The chain uses TRBV13 and TRBJ2-3, with 14 nucleotides matching TRBD2. The CDR3 is 15 residues long. The germline CDR1 and CDR2 sequences are PRHDT and FYEKMQ (reference sequence). The CDR3: CASSPGLAGADMQYF. The CDR3 coding sequence is TGTGCCAGCAGCCCGGGACTAGCGGGAGCAGATATGCAGTATTTT.

The CDR3 DNA is TGTGCCAGCAGCCTGAACTTAAGGCCCCTCCACTTT. Translated, it gives CASSLNLRPLHF. The chain recombines TRBV7-9 with TRBJ1-6, with D hard to call. Germline-derived CDR1 and CDR2 are SEHNR and FQNEAQ (reference sequence). The CDR3 contains 12 residues. Trimming removed 5 bases at V and 13 bases at J, with 12 bases between. Drawing the rest from reference TRBV7-9 and TRBJ1-6, the complete variable domain is DTGVSQNPRHKITKRGQNVTFRCDPISEHNRLYWYRQTLGQGPEFLTYFQNEAQLEKSRLLSDRFSAERPKGSFSTLEIQRTEQGDSAMYLCASSLNLRPLHFGNGTRLTVT.

The chain combines TRBV2 with TRBJ1-1; D not resolved. The V and J ends lost 8 bases and 6 bases respectively, with 10 bases between them. This CDR3 is 11 amino acids long. CDR1 is SNHLY, CDR2 FYNNEI, per germline. CDR3 amino acids: CASRELAEAFF. The CDR3 DNA follows: TGTGCCAGCCGGGAATTGGCTGAAGCTTTCTTT.

The CDR3 DNA reads as TGTGCCAGCAGTTTACCGCAGACAGGGGAGGACTACACAGATACGCAGTATTTT. Residues: CASSLPQTGEDYTDTQYF. The chain links TRBV27 to TRBJ2-3, with 8 positions matching TRBD1. This CDR3 comprises 18 residues. The germline gives CDR1 MNHEY, CDR2 SMNVEV (reference sequence). Trimming cost V 2 bases and J 2 bases; bases outside gene matches: 12.

The chain couples TRBV19 to TRBJ1-2; TRBD1 agrees at 8 bases. CDR1 and CDR2 (germline): LNHDA, SQIVND (reference sequence). V was clipped by 5 bases and J by 3 bases; unmatched bases: 23. The CDR3 length is 20 residues. CDR3 residues: CASSPNRYRTGNRIDYGYTF. CDR3 nucleotide sequence: TGTGCCAGTAGTCCTAACAGATACAGGACAGGGAATAGGATTGACTATGGCTACACCTTC.

This clone was observed a single time. The V and J genes are TRBV29-1 and TRBJ2-1; 7 nucleotides match TRBD2. Germline V gene sequence: CDR1 SQVTM, CDR2 ANQGSEA. The CDR3 covers 18 residues. The V segment lost 3 bases and the J segment 1 base; nucleotides outside the gene matches: 15. CDR3 sequence reads: CSVDGLADAAWSYNEQFF. DNA of the CDR3: TGCAGCGTTGACGGGCTAGCGGATGCGGCGTGGTCCTACAATGAGCAGTTCTTC.